This TCR beta chain was sequenced in a study of blood T cell repertoires in COVID-19. Turning to the study itself: Cohort 3 donors were reported recovered after two negative PCRs, clearance, or symptom resolution.

Notes on this clone: The identical CDR3 is also encoded by other nucleotide sequences in the sample.

The study recruited people aged roughly 18 to 100 years across about two dozen US areas. In the original processing: Estimation of nucleated cell counts was performed using reference gene primer amplification. The method was immunoSEQ multiplex PCR; TCRdb's version includes in-frame clones alone and lacks a portion of them. Clone size and the V and J calls come from that table; the DNA yielded D and trimming. The sample includes more than 300,000 clones, about 87% seen only once; the top ten take around 2%. Trimming removed 2 bases from V and 3 bases from J; junction bases left unmatched: 0. This CDR3 contains 14 residues. Germline lookup yields CDR1 MDHEN and CDR2 SYDVKM.

The receptor was derived from a man aged 35 to 55 in a cohort exposed to, infected with or recovered from COVID-19 (not recorded which). The chain has TRBV28 and TRBJ1-4; 7 bases map to TRBD1. Sequenced sample: PBMCs or T cells enriched from blood (not recorded which). CDR3 sequence (DNA): TGTGCCAGCAGTTTACAGGGGGCTAATGAAAAACTGTTTTTT. It translates to CASSLQGANEKLFF.